What follows are 16 T cell receptor beta chains derived from one specimen sequenced in a study of blood T cells in healthy people across ages. A sample-barcoded 5' primer and a J-beta primer mix were used in a second PCR of roughly 7 to 12 cycles. TCRdb reanalysed the 5' RACE reads using MiXCR and keeps one entry per CDR3 protein. The sample has 750,000 or so distinct CDR3 sequences, around 25% seen once. These sequences were also reported in another study, on T cells of mothers and their children.

The specimen was blood. The receptors come from a boy between 10 and 17 years old in good health.

V usage is TRBV12-3 or TRBV12-4 and J usage is TRBJ1-2; 8 bases are shared with TRBD1. The CDR3 runs to 17 residues. V trimming: 5 bases; J trimming: 7 bases; junction bases outside the gene matches: 18. CDR3 DNA sequence: TGTGCCAGCAGTCCCGTCGGACAGGGACTTTTTTGGGCTGGCTACACCTTC. Translation: CASSPVGQGLFWAGYTF.

The chain couples TRBV7-9 to TRBJ2-5; TRBD1 or TRBD2 may be the D gene (5 bases each). The CDR3 spans 13 residues. V was trimmed by 5 bases and J by 7 bases, leaving 14 bases between them. The germline V gene encodes CDR1 SEHNR and CDR2 FQNEAQ (reference sequence). In DNA form, the CDR3 reads TGTGCCAGCAGCAAAAGGGGTGGGGGGACCCAGTACTTC. Residues: CASSKRGGGTQYF.

The gene calls are TRBV7-2 and TRBJ2-2; the D gene is possibly TRBD2 (6 bases). Germline-derived CDR1 and CDR2 are SGHTA and FQGNSA. The CDR3 covers 15 residues. The ends were cut back, 1 base at V and 4 bases at J, with 10 bases in the middle. CDR3 amino acids: CASSLDLASTGELFF. The CDR3 DNA reads as TGTGCCAGCAGCTTAGACCTAGCGAGCACCGGGGAGCTGTTTTTT.

With respect to this clonotype: The germline gene is not matched at one end of the junction; a read error may be the cause. The chain carries TRBV11-2 and TRBJ2-1; a weak D match, TRBD2 (6 bases). The CDR3 sequence is 14 residues long. Germline V gene lookup returns CDR1 SGHAT and CDR2 FQNNGV. The CDR3 region is CAWNSGSSSNEQFF. The CDR3 DNA reads as TGTGCCTGGAATAGCGGTAGCTCCTCCAATGAGCAGTTCTTC.

This clonotype was recorded a few times. V usage is TRBV4-1 and J usage is TRBJ2-7; TRBD2 matches 8 bases. The J call may be mistaken, given a closer DNA end match to TRBJ2-1. CDR1 and CDR2 from the germline V gene are MGHRA and YSYEKL. The CDR3 has 14 residues. CDR3 in DNA: TGCGCCAGCAGCCGGCGGGAGGCCTACAATGAGCAGTTCTTC. Its protein is CASSRREAYNEQFF.

Details on this clonotype: This sequence may be a read error, since a much larger clone differs from it by one base. The J gene is TRBJ1-1, the V gene TRBV24-1; a possible D gene is TRBD1 (5 bases). CDR1 is KGHDR, CDR2 SFDVKD, per germline. This CDR3 is 11 amino acids long. V lost 12 bases and J 4 bases, leaving 11 bases between the germline ends. The CDR3 loop is CAAGAGTEAFF. CDR3 coding DNA: TGTGCCGCCGGGGCGGGCACTGAAGCTTTCTTT.

This clonotype was seen a few times. The J gene is TRBJ1-2, the V gene TRBV6-2 or TRBV6-3; D is unclear. Germline values: CDR1 MNHEY, CDR2 SVGEGT. Between the trimmed V and J ends, which lost 5 bases and 2 bases, there was a span of 9 bases. This CDR3 comprises 13 residues. The CDR3 sequence: CASSRSANYGYTF. The CDR3 DNA reads TGTGCCAGCAGTCGATCGGCGAACTATGGCTACACCTTC.

This clonotype was seen only a few times. The V gene is TRBV10-3, the J gene TRBJ2-1; D is undetermined. V shed 3 bases and J shed 1 base, with 13 bases lying between them. Germline lookup yields CDR1 ENHRY and CDR2 SYGVKD. The CDR3 has 16 residues. The CDR3 DNA is TGTGCCATCAGTGACCTGGCAATGGAGTCCTACAATGAGCAGTTCTTC. The encoded protein is CAISDLAMESYNEQFF.

The chain has TRBV28 and TRBJ2-5, with TRBD1 matching 8 bases. The CDR3 is 14 amino acids. V was clipped by 6 bases and J by 5 bases; unmatched bases: 8. CDR1 is MDHEN and CDR2 is SYDVKM in the germline V gene. This chain's CDR3 is CASSVQGAWETQYF. CDR3 bases: TGTGCCAGCAGCGTCCAGGGGGCCTGGGAGACCCAGTACTTC.

The chain recombines TRBV27 with TRBJ2-5; D uncertain. CDR3 length equals 13 residues. Trimming removed 2 bases at V and 5 bases at J, with 9 bases between. Germline V gives CDR1 MNHEY, CDR2 SMNVEV (reference sequence). The CDR3 DNA is TGTGCCAGCAGTTTACTACCCGTGGAGACCCAGTACTTC. This translates into CASSLLPVETQYF.

The chain couples TRBV27 to TRBJ2-7, with 12 nucleotides matching TRBD2. Trimming took 2 bases from V and 12 from J; bases not matched to a gene: 5. Germline CDR1 is MNHEY and CDR2 is SMNVEV (reference sequence). This CDR3 region has 13 residues. The CDR3 DNA follows: TGTGCCAGCAGTTTACTAGCGGGGGGGTCGGCGTACTTC. Encoded protein: CASSLLAGGSAYF.

V gene TRBV20-1 combines with J gene TRBJ2-3, with D perhaps assigned TRBD1 or TRBD2 (5 bases each). Germline-derived CDR1 and CDR2 are DFQATT and SNEGSKA (reference sequence). The CDR3 totals 15 residues. Trimming stripped 2 bases from V and 6 bases from J, with 18 bases between. The CDR3 nucleotides read TGCAGTGCTAGAAGTCTCCGGGACCTATCGGATACGCAGTATTTT. Encoded protein: CSARSLRDLSDTQYF.

The chain employs TRBV3-1 and TRBJ2-3; tentatively, D is TRBD2 (5 bases). Trimming pared 2 bases from V and 6 bases from J, leaving 9 bases between. The CDR3 has 13 amino acids. Germline V lookup: CDR1 LGHDT, CDR2 YNNKEL (reference sequence). The CDR3 bases are TGTGCCAGCAGCCAACTAGCCGCGGATACGCAGTATTTT. Protein sequence: CASSQLAADTQYF.

The chain couples TRBV12-3 or TRBV12-4 to TRBJ1-2; D gene ambiguous. V was clipped by 3 bases and J by 4 bases, with 18 bases between them. CDR3 size: 16 residues. CDR3 nucleotides: TGTGCCAGCAGTTTTCTCCCATACGGAAATCTCTATGGCTACACCTTC. The encoded protein is CASSFLPYGNLYGYTF.

A remark on this clonotype: An end of the junction does not agree with germline; a read error may underlie this. The chain joins TRBV24-1 to TRBJ2-3, with 8 bases matching TRBD2. Germline CDR1 is KGHDR and CDR2 is SFDVKD. This CDR3 has 14 residues. The CDR3 spells CSTKGTRPTDTQYF. The DNA for the CDR3 is TGTTCCACCAAGGGGACTAGGCCCACAGATACGCAGTATTTT.

V gene TRBV4-1 combines with J gene TRBJ2-1; 9 nucleotides match TRBD2. This CDR3 has 17 residues. From germline, CDR1 is MGHRA and CDR2 YSYEKL. With 0 bases clipped from V and 5 bases from J, the junction kept 8 bases outside the gene matches. CDR3 DNA: TGCGCCAGCAGCCAAGAGGTAGCGGGGGCCAACAACAATGAGCAGTTCTTC. Its protein product is CASSQEVAGANNNEQFF.